This is a list of T cell receptor beta chains from one sample in a study of blood T cell repertoires in COVID-19. TCRdb's table, derived via immunoSEQ multiplex PCR, lists solely in-frame clones and lacks some. In the table there are some 300,000 clones, approximately 91% of which are singletons. The sample comprised PBMCs or T cells enriched from blood (not recorded which). These receptors were obtained from a middle-aged woman who had recovered from COVID-19. Each CDR3 is given with its conserved first and last residue. The D gene is left open where the match is weak. Clone size is shown for a subset of rows, as once, few, many or a class of expanded clone.

TRBV7-2	TRBJ1-6	-	12	-	CASSFSDSPLHF	TGTGCCAGCAGCTTTTCCGATTCACCCCTCCACTTT
TRBV5-1	TRBJ1-4	TRBD1	15	-	CASSFRTGGGEKLFF	TGCGCCAGCAGCTTCAGGACAGGGGGCGGTGAAAAACTGTTTTTT
TRBV5-8	TRBJ1-1	TRBD1	13	once	CASSSILQGKGFF	TGTGCCAGCAGCTCGATTCTACAGGGGAAGGGTTTCTTT
TRBV18	TRBJ1-2	TRBD1	14	-	CASSPDRANYGYTF	TGTGCCAGCTCCCCTGACAGGGCTAACTATGGCTACACCTTC
TRBV5-1	TRBJ1-2	TRBD1	16	-	CASSERTGGRSYGYTF	TGCGCCAGCAGCGAAAGGACAGGGGGTAGGAGCTATGGCTACACCTTC
TRBV11-3	TRBJ2-1	-	13	-	CASSPVGRNEQFF	TGTGCCAGCAGCCCTGTTGGGCGTAATGAGCAGTTCTTC
TRBV4-1	TRBJ2-1	TRBD2	21	-	CASSQDKGGLAGSSSYNEQFF	TGCGCCAGCAGCCAAGATAAAGGGGGACTAGCGGGGTCAAGCTCCTACAATGAGCAGTTCTTC
TRBV7-8	TRBJ2-1	TRBD1	15	once	CASSSLQGAGNEQFF	TGTGCCAGCAGCTCGCTACAGGGGGCGGGGAATGAGCAGTTCTTC
TRBV5-1	TRBJ2-3	-	14	few	CASSLDQATDTQYF	TGCGCCAGCAGCTTGGATCAAGCCACAGATACGCAGTATTTT
TRBV2	TRBJ2-5	-	13	-	CASSRGKQETQYF	TGTGCCAGCAGTCGGGGGAAGCAAGAGACCCAGTACTTC
TRBV7-9	TRBJ2-5	TRBD2	15	-	CASSVVSGGAGTQYF	TGTGCCAGCAGCGTCGTTAGCGGGGGAGCTGGGACCCAGTACTTC
TRBV7-8	TRBJ1-1	-	15	-	CASTLNQGRNTEAFF	TGTGCCAGCACCTTAAACCAGGGGCGGAACACTGAAGCTTTCTTT
TRBV5-6	TRBJ2-1	TRBD2	15	-	CASSSILGSGGAQFF	TGTGCCAGCAGCTCCATTTTGGGCAGCGGGGGGGCTCAGTTCTTC
TRBV27	TRBJ1-1	-	14	-	CASSFYQGSTEAFF	TGTGCCAGCAGTTTTTATCAGGGGTCCACTGAAGCTTTCTTT
TRBV27	TRBJ2-3	-	14	-	CASSLGGGQDTQYF	TGTGCCAGCAGTTTAGGAGGGGGCCAAGATACGCAGTATTTT
TRBV3-1/TRBV3-2	TRBJ2-5	-	12	-	CASSQLEETQYF	TGTGCCAGCAGCCAGCTGGAGGAGACCCAGTACTTC
TRBV5-1	TRBJ2-3	TRBD2	14	-	CASSLDLAEDTQYF	TGCGCCAGCAGCTTGGACCTAGCGGAGGATACGCAGTATTTT
TRBV12-5	TRBJ2-6	TRBD1	18	-	CASGLWKQGAGGANVLTF	TGTGCTAGTGGTTTGTGGAAACAGGGGGCTGGTGGGGCCAACGTCCTGACTTTC